This TCR beta chain was captured in a study of OX40 agonist ivuxolimab in advanced cancers. Study-level findings and limits: Clonal expansion from baseline to week 6 occurred in both CD4+ and CD8+ T cells.

Exclusion of a patient followed from autoimmune disease history or systemic immunosuppression. Germline values: CDR1 LNHDA, CDR2 SQIVND (reference sequence). V was clipped by 3 bases and J by 7 bases; unmatched bases: 12. This CDR3 spans 16 amino acids. A remark on this clone: The antigen is not known.

Using immunoSEQ multiplex PCR, the repertoire was profiled, and TCRdb retains in-frame clones only, with some absent. The table has under 75,000 clones, roughly 84% seen once. The chain recombines TRBV19 with TRBJ2-1, with 7 bases identical to TRBD2. This sample comprised CD4+ or CD8+ T cells sorted from blood, obtained in a trial of the OX40 agonist ivuxolimab. This TCR derives from an adult with an advanced solid tumor such as melanoma, head and neck, liver or kidney cancer. DNA for the CDR3: TGTGCCAGTAGTATGGGAGGGGTCCCCCGTACGAATGAGCAGTTCTTC. This translates into CASSMGGVPRTNEQFF. The full variable domain, with the rest looked up from reference TRBV19 and TRBJ2-1, is DGGITQSPKYLFRKEGQNVTLSCEQNLNHDAMYWYRQDPGQGLRLIYYSQIVNDFQKGDIAEGYSVSREKKESFPLTVTSAQKNPTAFYLCASSMGGVPRTNEQFFGPGTRLTVL.